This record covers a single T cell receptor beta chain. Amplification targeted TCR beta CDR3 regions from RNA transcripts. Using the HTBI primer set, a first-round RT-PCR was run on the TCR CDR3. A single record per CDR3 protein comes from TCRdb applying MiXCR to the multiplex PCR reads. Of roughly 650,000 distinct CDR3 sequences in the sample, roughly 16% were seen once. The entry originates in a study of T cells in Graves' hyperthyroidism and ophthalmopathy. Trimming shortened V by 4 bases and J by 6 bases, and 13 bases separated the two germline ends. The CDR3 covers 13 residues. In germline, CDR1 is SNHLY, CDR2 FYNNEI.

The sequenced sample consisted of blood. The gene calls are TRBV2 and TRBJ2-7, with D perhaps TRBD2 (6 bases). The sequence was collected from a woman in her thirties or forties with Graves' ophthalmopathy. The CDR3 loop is CASSGDLVGEQYF. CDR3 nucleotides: TGTGCCAGCAGTGGGGACTTAGTTGGCGAGCAGTACTTC.